The clone carrying this TCR beta chain has at least ten counts. Its antigen is not identified. The data stem from a study of T cells in Graves' hyperthyroidism and ophthalmopathy. V was pared by 4 bases and J by 5 bases, with 2 bases of the junction left unmatched. In germline, CDR1 is KGHDR, CDR2 SFDVKD. The CDR3 has 16 residues. Template material for amplifying TCR beta CDR3 regions consisted of RNA transcripts. HTBI primers were used for first-round RT-PCR of the TCR CDR3. TCRdb analysed the multiplex PCR reads with MiXCR anew, one entry per CDR3 protein. The sample includes some 500,000 distinct CDR3 sequences, about an eighth of them seen just once. Diagnoses rested on clinical symptoms, serum thyroxine and TRAb, thyroid ultrasound and orbital computed tomography. Study-level findings and limits: Ophthalmopathy was identified by the model a median about seven months ahead of onset.

This sequence joins TRBV24-1 and TRBJ2-2, with TRBD2 matching 14 bases. The sequence was collected from a woman aged 18-29 years with Graves' hyperthyroidism. The sample comprised blood. CDR3 loop: CATSEGLAGDTGELFF. The DNA of the CDR3 is TGTGCCACCAGTGAGGGACTAGCGGGAGATACCGGGGAGCTGTTTTTT.